The 22 T cell receptor beta chains presented below share a single source sample, sequenced in a study of T-cell memory formation after mild COVID-19. One entry per CDR3 protein, called by TCRdb with MiXCR from the 5' RACE reads. This sample yields roughly 300,000 distinct CDR3 sequences, of which roughly 15% are seen a single time; approximately 21% belongs to the top ten. Sequencing used PBMCs or a T cell subset sorted from them (not recorded which). These receptors originate from a man between 18 and 29 years old who had mild COVID-19 (a few samples of this study predate the infection). Cell type and time point are not known.

The CDR3 loop is CASSGSGPGQGGNIQYF. The CDR3 DNA reads TGCGCCAGCAGCGGGTCCGGACCGGGACAGGGCGGAAACATTCAGTACTTC. The chain links TRBV4-1 to TRBJ2-4, with 9 bases that match TRBD1. V lost 5 bases to trimming and J lost 6 bases; unmatched junction nucleotides: 14. The CDR3 totals 17 residues. Germline V gene data show CDR1 as MGHRA and CDR2 as YSYEKL.

This clonotype showed up just a few times. This sequence joins TRBV6-5 and TRBJ2-7, with D unresolved. The CDR3 contains 11 residues. V dropped 5 bases and J dropped 7 bases, with 9 bases sitting between them. Germline V gene data show CDR1 as MNHEY and CDR2 as SVGAGI. Here the CDR3 DNA reads TGTGCCAGCAGTAAGGGTAAAGAGCAGTACGTC. Translated: CASSKGKEQYV.

There are many counts of this clonotype. This chain joins TRBV28 and TRBJ1-2, with TRBD1 as a possible D gene (5 bases). Trimming stripped 3 bases from V and 4 bases from J, with 9 bases between. Germline lookup yields CDR1 MDHEN and CDR2 SYDVKM. The CDR3 length is 13 residues. The CDR3 spells CASSLGGTYGYTF. The CDR3 region has the DNA TGTGCCAGCAGTTTGGGAGGGACCTATGGCTACACCTTC.

The V gene is TRBV4-3, the J gene TRBJ2-2; 13 bases are shared with TRBD2. The trim removed 1 base at V and 4 bases at J, leaving 15 bases unmatched. From germline, CDR1 is LGHNA and CDR2 YSLEER. The CDR3 covers 21 residues. CDR3 sequence reads: CASSQVTSPLLAGGTTGELFF. CDR3 nucleotides: TGCGCCAGCAGCCAAGTTACCTCCCCTTTACTAGCGGGGGGGACCACCGGGGAGCTGTTTTTT.

A few counts support this clonotype. The rearrangement uses TRBV10-3 and TRBJ2-6; D might be TRBD1 (5 bases). The germline gives CDR1 ENHRY, CDR2 SYGVKD. Trimming left V 11 bases short and J 2 bases short, with 13 bases between. The CDR3 has 14 amino acids. Here the CDR3 reads CAVGSGPGANVLTF. CDR3 sequence (DNA): TGTGCCGTAGGGTCAGGGCCTGGGGCCAACGTCCTGACTTTC.

The chain links TRBV9 to TRBJ2-3; the D call may be TRBD1 or TRBD2 (5 bases each). Germline V gene lookup returns CDR1 SGDLS and CDR2 YYNGEE. V was cut by 3 bases and J by 0 bases, with 14 bases left in between. This CDR3 is built from 16 residues. The CDR3 loop reads CASSGHPGASTDTQYF. The CDR3 nucleotides are TGTGCCAGCAGCGGCCACCCCGGGGCTAGCACAGATACGCAGTATTTT.

The J gene is TRBJ2-7, the V gene TRBV7-9; no definite D call. From germline, CDR1 is SEHNR and CDR2 FQNEAQ (reference sequence). The CDR3 consists of 17 residues. The V and J ends lost 5 bases and 0 bases respectively, with 20 bases between them. The CDR3 sequence is CASSPVFRWKSSYEQYF. The CDR3 nucleotides are TGTGCCAGCAGCCCCGTTTTCCGTTGGAAGAGCTCCTACGAGCAGTACTTC.

In its sample, this clonotype was seen many times. The CDR3, as DNA: TGTGCCAGCAGTTTAAATTGGGACAGAAACAATGAGCAGTTCTTC. Translating it yields CASSLNWDRNNEQFF. This chain connects TRBV27 to TRBJ2-1, with TRBD1 matching 7 bases. V lost 2 bases and J lost 5; bases outside the gene matches: 6. The germline V gene has CDR1 MNHEY and CDR2 SMNVEV (reference sequence). The CDR3 loop spans 15 amino acids.

In its sample, this clonotype was seen many times. The chain couples TRBV7-3 to TRBJ2-3; D might be TRBD1 or TRBD2, each matching 5 bases. V dropped 3 bases and J dropped 6 bases, with 16 bases sitting between them. This CDR3 contains 15 residues. Germline CDR1 is SGHTA and CDR2 is FQGTGA. Written as DNA, the CDR3 is TGTGCCAGCAGCTTTGGGGGTTTTAGAAAGGATACGCAGTATTTT. Translation: CASSFGGFRKDTQYF.

This clonotype was picked up a small number of times. The chain uses TRBV29-1 and TRBJ2-7; 10 positions match TRBD1. The CDR3 contains 13 residues. Germline lookup yields CDR1 SQVTM and CDR2 ANQGSEA. V gave up 3 bases and J gave up 9 bases; unmatched junction bases: 8. The CDR3 protein is CSVDPGQGTRQYF. CDR3 DNA: TGCAGCGTTGACCCGGGACAGGGGACTCGGCAGTACTTC.

This clonotype was counted ten times or more. The CDR3 sequence is CASSPLAGGWNEQFF. CDR3 coding DNA: TGCGCCAGCAGCCCTCTAGCGGGGGGGTGGAATGAGCAGTTCTTC. V is TRBV5-1 and J is TRBJ2-1, with TRBD2 matching 12 bases. Germline V gene sequence: CDR1 SGHRS, CDR2 YFSETQ. This CDR3 has 15 residues. V lost 4 bases, J lost 7 bases, and 6 bases stayed unmatched.

This chain joins TRBV7-2 and TRBJ2-3, with D possibly being TRBD1 (6 bases). V lost 5 bases and J lost 0, with 15 bases in between. CDR3 length equals 16 residues. From germline, CDR1 is SGHTA and CDR2 FQGNSA. CDR3 region: CASSGQLATSTDTQYF. Here the CDR3 DNA reads TGTGCCAGCAGCGGACAGCTTGCAACTAGCACAGATACGCAGTATTTT.

This clonotype was seen a few times. This chain connects TRBV20-1 to TRBJ2-5; the D gene is possibly TRBD2 (6 bases). The CDR3 contains 13 residues. V dropped 3 bases and J dropped 5 bases, with 13 bases sitting between them. Germline CDR1 reads DFQATT; CDR2 reads SNEGSKA (reference sequence). This CDR3 reads CSARGDSPETQYF. As DNA, the CDR3 is TGCAGTGCTAGGGGGGACTCGCCCGAGACCCAGTACTTC.

This rearrangement joins TRBV12-3 or TRBV12-4 to TRBJ1-5, with D possibly matching TRBD1 (5 bases). The CDR3 is 15 amino acids. Trimming shortened V by 4 bases and J by 2 bases, and 12 bases separated the two germline ends. CDR3 DNA sequence: TGTGCCAGCAGTTCAGAGGGACTCGGCAATCAGCCCCAGCATTTT. Encoded protein: CASSSEGLGNQPQHF.

This clonotype was found once. J is TRBJ1-1 and V is TRBV20-1; 7 nucleotides align to TRBD1. This CDR3 contains 13 residues. Unmatched junction bases numbered 9, after V lost 4 bases and J lost 7 bases. The germline gives CDR1 DFQATT, CDR2 SNEGSKA (reference sequence). CDR3 in DNA: TGCAGTGCTAAGACAGGGAGTAGGGATGAAGCTTTCTTT. Protein sequence: CSAKTGSRDEAFF.

Here the CDR3 reads CAALGSGDPNTGELFF. The CDR3 nucleotides are TGTGCCGCACTAGGTAGCGGGGATCCGAACACCGGGGAGCTGTTTTTT. This chain uses TRBV3-1 with TRBJ2-2; 8 positions match TRBD2. V dropped 11 bases and J dropped 0; count of bases not matched to a gene: 11. CDR1 is LGHDT, CDR2 YNNKEL, per germline (reference sequence). The CDR3 is made up of 16 amino acids.

Ten or more counts support this clonotype. One end of the junction is discordant with germline, which a read error may explain. This sequence joins TRBV2 and TRBJ1-4; D is ambiguous. CDR1 is SNHLY and CDR2 is FYNNEI in the germline V gene. This CDR3 contains 12 residues. This chain's CDR3 is CASSPLETGVHF. The CDR3 nucleotides read TGTGCCAGCAGTCCCTTGGAGACGGGTGTCCATTTT.

CDR3 amino acids: CASSLDRYRRGEAQYF. CDR3 DNA: TGTGCCAGCAGCTTAGATCGTTACCGACGCGGGGAGGCGCAGTATTTT. V gene TRBV11-2 combines with J gene TRBJ2-3; possibly TRBD2 for D (6 bases). Germline CDR1 SGHAT, CDR2 FQNNGV. The CDR3 is 16 residues long. Trimming removed 0 bases from V and 10 bases from J, with 20 bases in between.

This chain connects TRBV6-2 or TRBV6-3 to TRBJ2-7; D gene ambiguous. V lost 4 bases, J lost 2 bases, and 9 bases lay in between. Germline V gene lookup returns CDR1 MNHEY and CDR2 SVGEGT. The CDR3 spans 13 residues. This CDR3 is CASSLTRTYEQYF. CDR3 sequence (DNA): TGTGCCAGCAGTTTGACAAGAACCTACGAGCAGTACTTC.

The J gene is TRBJ1-3, the V gene TRBV12-3 or TRBV12-4; D unclear. Trimming cost V 2 bases and J 4 bases, with 6 bases left between them. There are 13 residues in the CDR3. As DNA, the CDR3 is TGTGCCAGCAGTTTAAACGCCGGAAACACCATATATTTT. Translating it yields CASSLNAGNTIYF.

There are a few counts of this clonotype. The rearrangement joins TRBV6-5 to TRBJ1-2; TRBD1 might be the D (6 bases). Deletions cut 8 bases from V and 0 bases from J, with 10 bases between. The germline V gene encodes CDR1 MNHEY and CDR2 SVGAGI. The CDR3 sequence is 13 residues long. CDR3 sequence: CASARDTNYGYTF. The CDR3 DNA sequence: TGTGCCAGCGCTAGGGACACTAACTATGGCTACACCTTC.

The chain combines TRBV24-1 with TRBJ2-1, with D hard to call. The germline V gene has CDR1 KGHDR and CDR2 SFDVKD. The CDR3 sequence is 14 residues long. The V end lost 1 base, the J end lost 8 bases, and 11 bases lay between the germline ends. The CDR3 coding sequence is TGTGCCACCAGTGATTTCCAAATCCAGGATGAGCAGTTCTTC. It yields the protein CATSDFQIQDEQFF.